In this sample, the clone carrying this T cell receptor beta chain turned up once. The data were obtained in a study of blood T cell repertoires in COVID-19. Some clones are missing from TCRdb's copy, which holds only in-frame ones; the method was immunoSEQ multiplex PCR. The table includes 250,000 or so clones, around 82% detected once. Sequencing was done on a sample of PBMCs or T cells enriched from blood (not recorded which). The TCR comes from a man over 45 who had recovered from COVID-19.

DNA for the CDR3: TGTGCCAGCAGCTTACGGCCGGTCGGGACAGGGACCTACGAGCAGTACTTC. This translates into CASSLRPVGTGTYEQYF. This sequence joins TRBV13 and TRBJ2-7, with TRBD1 matching over 9 bases. V shed 2 bases and J 2 bases; nucleotides not matched to a gene: 10. The CDR3 sequence is 17 residues long. CDR1 is PRHDT and CDR2 is FYEKMQ in the germline V gene (reference sequence).